Reported below is one TCR beta chain. This sample stems from a study of blood T cell repertoires in COVID-19. Authors' data handling: Estimated nucleated cell counts came from reference gene primer amplification. Clones were sequenced by immunoSEQ multiplex PCR, and TCRdb holds only the in-frame ones, with some missing. V and J calls and clone size are given by that table; D and trimming were obtained from the DNA. Of 150,000 to 200,000 clones listed, about 85% are singletons. Germline V gene sequence: CDR1 MNHNS, CDR2 SASEGT. The CDR3 covers 14 residues. Trimming stripped 2 bases from V and 4 bases from J, with 11 bases between. The Seattle patients, enrolled during active infection, were followed longitudinally.

Input material: peripheral blood. This chain connects TRBV6-1 to TRBJ1-2; TRBD1 might be the D (6 bases). This clonotype was obtained from a woman in her thirties or forties with COVID-19, enrolled during active disease. CDR3 DNA sequence: TGTGCCAGCAGTGAATTGGGGGCTCCCTATGGCTACACCTTC. Translated, it gives CASSELGAPYGYTF.